This TCR beta chain originates from a study of T cell responses to AZD1222 COVID-19 vaccine. The repertoire was sequenced with immunoSEQ multiplex PCR; TCRdb's copy has only in-frame clones and lacks some. The repertoire has under 100,000 clones, approximately 83% of them found once; the top ten carry about 12%. The CDR3 has 13 amino acids. Trimming cost V 6 bases and J 6 bases, with 11 bases left between them. Germline CDR1 reads MNHNY; CDR2 reads SVGAGI (reference sequence). The source was peripheral blood, collected 28 days after the second AZD1222 dose. V usage is TRBV6-6 and J usage is TRBJ2-2; the D is unclear. This receptor was taken from an adult who received the AZD1222 COVID-19 vaccine. The CDR3 sequence is CASSYNSAGELFF. The CDR3, as DNA: TGTGCCAGCAGCTACAATTCTGCCGGGGAGCTGTTTTTT.